The source of this T cell receptor (beta chain) is a study of cytomegalovirus exposure and HLA in healthy donors. Study-level results: The tendency of first-cohort TCR clusters to co-occur in the 120 or so validation repertoires was the finding of a later analysis.

Profiled with immunoSEQ multiplex PCR; TCRdb holds only in-frame clones, not every one. The sample has approximately 130,000 clones; 70% to 90% are singletons. Donors were drawn from the roughly 130-subject validation cohort, separate from the roughly 700-subject first cohort. As for this clone: What it recognizes is unknown.

Sample: PBMCs. The TCR originated in a woman aged 18-30 years in good health and CMV-seronegative.

The CDR3 reads CASSRTGNTGELFF. In DNA form, the CDR3 reads TGTGCCAGCAGCCGGACAGGGAACACCGGGGAGCTGTTTTTT. The chain links TRBV6-6 to TRBJ2-2, with TRBD1 matching 7 bases. The trim removed 6 bases at V and 1 base at J, leaving 2 bases unmatched. Germline V lookup: CDR1 MNHNY, CDR2 SVGAGI (reference sequence). This CDR3 is 14 amino acids long.